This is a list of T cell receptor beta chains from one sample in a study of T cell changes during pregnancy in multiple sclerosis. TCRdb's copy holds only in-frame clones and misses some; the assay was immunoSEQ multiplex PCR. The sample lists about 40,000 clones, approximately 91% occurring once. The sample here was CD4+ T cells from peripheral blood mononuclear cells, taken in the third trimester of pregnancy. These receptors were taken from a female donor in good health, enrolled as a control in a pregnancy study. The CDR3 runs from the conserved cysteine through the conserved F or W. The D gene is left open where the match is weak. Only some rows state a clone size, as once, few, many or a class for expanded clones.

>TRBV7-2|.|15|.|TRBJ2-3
CASSLRLGSTDTQYF
TGTGCCAGCAGCTTACGACTAGGAAGCACAGATACGCAGTATTTT
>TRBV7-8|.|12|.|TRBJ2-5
CASSFRQETQYF
TGTGCCAGCAGCTTTCGTCAAGAGACCCAGTACTTC
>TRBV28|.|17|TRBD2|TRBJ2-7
CASSWLLAGASGYEQYF
TGTGCCAGCAGTTGGTTACTAGCGGGTGCCTCGGGGTACGAGCAGTACTTC
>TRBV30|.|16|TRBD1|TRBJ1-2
CAWTYRDSRAYYGYTF
TGTGCCTGGACGTACCGGGACAGTCGGGCCTACTATGGCTACACCTTC
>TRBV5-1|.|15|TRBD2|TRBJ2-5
CASSSLAGYQETQYF
TGCGCCAGCAGTAGTTTAGCGGGGTACCAAGAGACCCAGTACTTC
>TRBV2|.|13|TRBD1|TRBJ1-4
CAGTGTVSEKLFF
TGTGCCGGCACCGGGACAGTGAGTGAAAAACTGTTTTTT
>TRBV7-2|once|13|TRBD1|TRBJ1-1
CASRTGGHTEAFF
TGTGCCAGTAGAACAGGGGGGCACACTGAAGCTTTCTTT
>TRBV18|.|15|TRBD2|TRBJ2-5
CASSPLRVAGETQYF
TGTGCCAGCTCACCCCTCCGGGTAGCGGGAGAGACCCAGTACTTC
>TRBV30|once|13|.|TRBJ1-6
CAWTGIGNSPLHF
TGTGCCTGGACAGGGATCGGGAATTCACCCCTCCACTTT
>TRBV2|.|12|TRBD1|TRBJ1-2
CASRQGQFGYTF
TGTGCCAGCAGGCAGGGACAGTTCGGCTACACCTTC
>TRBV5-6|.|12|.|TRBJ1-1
CASSLMQTEAFF
TGTGCCAGCAGCTTGATGCAGACTGAAGCTTTCTTT
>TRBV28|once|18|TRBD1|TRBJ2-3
CASSPSAGGAPGTDTQYF
TGTGCCAGCAGTCCATCCGCAGGGGGTGCACCAGGTACCGATACGCAGTATTTT
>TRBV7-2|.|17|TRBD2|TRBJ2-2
CASSLRYLAGVTGELFF
TGTGCCAGCAGCTTGAGATATCTAGCGGGAGTCACCGGGGAGCTGTTTTTT
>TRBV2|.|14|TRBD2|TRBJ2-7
CASSEGGRIYEQYF
TGTGCCAGCAGTGAGGGCGGGAGAATCTACGAGCAGTACTTC
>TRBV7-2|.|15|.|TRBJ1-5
CASSAYGQSAQPQHF
TGTGCCAGCAGCGCCTACGGACAGTCTGCGCAGCCCCAGCATTTT
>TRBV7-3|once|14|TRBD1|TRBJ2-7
CASSLKGQGTEQYF
TGTGCCAGCAGCTTAAAGGGACAGGGGACGGAGCAGTACTTC
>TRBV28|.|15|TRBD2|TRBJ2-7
CASRRAGEMAYEQYF
TGTGCCAGCAGGCGAGCGGGAGAAATGGCCTACGAGCAGTACTTC
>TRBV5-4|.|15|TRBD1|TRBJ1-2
CASSGGTAINYGYTF
TGTGCCAGCAGCGGTGGGACAGCAATCAACTATGGCTACACCTTC
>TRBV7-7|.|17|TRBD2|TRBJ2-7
CASSLELRLAGPYEQYF
TGTGCTAGCAGCTTAGAATTACGACTAGCGGGGCCCTACGAGCAGTACTTC
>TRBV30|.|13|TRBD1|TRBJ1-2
CAWSADRFYGYTF
TGTGCCTGGAGTGCGGACAGGTTCTATGGCTACACCTTC
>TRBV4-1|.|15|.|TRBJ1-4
CASSQDGGVGEKLFF
TGCGCCAGCAGCCAAGATGGAGGGGTCGGGGAAAAACTGTTTTTT
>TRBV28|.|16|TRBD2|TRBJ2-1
CASSSDQRDSYNEQFF
TGTGCCAGCAGTTCCGACCAGCGGGATTCTTACAATGAGCAGTTCTTC
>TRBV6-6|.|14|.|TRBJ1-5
CASSYSQPGMAQHF
TGTGCCAGCAGTTACTCGCAGCCGGGGATGGCCCAGCATTTT
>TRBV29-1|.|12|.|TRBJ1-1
CSAGHLNTEAFF
TGCAGCGCAGGACACTTGAACACTGAAGCTTTCTTT
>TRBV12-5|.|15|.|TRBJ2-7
CASHLLDGGSDEQYF
TGTGCTAGTCACTTGTTAGATGGGGGGTCGGACGAGCAGTACTTC
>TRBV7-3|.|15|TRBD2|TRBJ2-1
CASSLMLAGDNEQFF
TGTGCCAGCAGCTTAATGCTAGCGGGAGACAATGAGCAGTTCTTC
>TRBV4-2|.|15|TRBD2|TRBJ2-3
CASSQVTSATDTQYF
TGTGCCAGCAGCCAAGTTACTAGCGCCACAGATACGCAGTATTTT
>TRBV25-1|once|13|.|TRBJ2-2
CASRPGNTGELFF
TGTGCCAGCAGGCCAGGGAACACCGGGGAGCTGTTTTTT
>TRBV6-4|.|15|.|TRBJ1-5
CASSRPITGNQPQHF
TGTGCCAGCAGCCGCCCGATTACAGGCAATCAGCCCCAGCATTTT
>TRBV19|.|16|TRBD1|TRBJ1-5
CASSPPGQPKNQPQHF
TGTGCCAGTAGTCCACCGGGACAGCCTAAGAATCAGCCCCAGCATTTT
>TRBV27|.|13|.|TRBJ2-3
CASRPSSTDTQYF
TGTGCCAGCCGGCCTAGCAGCACAGATACGCAGTATTTT
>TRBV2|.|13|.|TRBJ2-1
CASRRADYNEQFF
TGTGCCAGCAGGAGGGCGGACTACAATGAGCAGTTCTTC
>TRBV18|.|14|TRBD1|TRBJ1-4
CASSPDRANEKLFF
TGTGCCAGCTCCCCAGACAGGGCGAATGAAAAACTGTTTTTT
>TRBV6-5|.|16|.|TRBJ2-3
CASSYSWGIRGDTQYF
TGTGCCAGCAGTTACTCGTGGGGAATCCGCGGGGATACGCAGTATTTT
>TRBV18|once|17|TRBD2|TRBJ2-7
CASSPRLAGAQVPEQYF
TGTGCCAGCTCACCAAGACTAGCGGGAGCCCAAGTTCCCGAGCAGTACTTC
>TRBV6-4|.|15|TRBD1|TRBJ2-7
CASSAGTGFSYEQYF
TGTGCCAGCAGCGCCGGGACAGGGTTCTCCTACGAGCAGTACTTC
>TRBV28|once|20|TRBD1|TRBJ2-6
CASSGRTGVFPSSGANVLTF
TGTGCCAGCAGTGGCCGGACAGGGGTTTTTCCAAGCTCTGGGGCCAACGTCCTGACTTTC
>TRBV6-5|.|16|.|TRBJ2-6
CASSYSLLSGANVLTF
TGTGCCAGCAGTTACTCCCTCCTCTCCGGGGCCAACGTCCTGACTTTC
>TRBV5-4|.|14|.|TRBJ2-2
CASSLAWNTGELFF
TGTGCCAGCAGCTTGGCATGGAACACCGGGGAGCTGTTTTTT
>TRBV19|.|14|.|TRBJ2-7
CASSILRGAYEQYF
TGTGCCAGTAGTATTTTGCGCGGGGCCTACGAGCAGTACTTC
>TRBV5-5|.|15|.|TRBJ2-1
CASSREYRVHNEQFF
TGTGCCAGCAGCCGCGAATACAGGGTACACAATGAGCAGTTCTTC
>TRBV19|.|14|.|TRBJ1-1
CASSRTGFNTEAFF
TGTGCCAGTAGCCGCACAGGGTTCAACACTGAAGCTTTCTTT
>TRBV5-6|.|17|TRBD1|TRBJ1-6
CASSSIQGSSYNSPLHF
TGTGCCAGCAGCAGTATACAGGGGTCCTCCTATAATTCACCCCTCCACTTT
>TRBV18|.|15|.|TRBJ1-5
CASSPGNGENQPQHF
TGTGCCAGCTCACCTGGTAACGGGGAAAATCAGCCCCAGCATTTT
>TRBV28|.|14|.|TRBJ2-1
CASRSGGLTNEQFF
TGTGCCAGCAGGTCCGGGGGACTTACCAATGAGCAGTTCTTC
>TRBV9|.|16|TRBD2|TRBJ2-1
CASSVTRLAGGGEQFF
TGTGCCAGCAGCGTAACTCGACTAGCGGGAGGGGGGGAGCAGTTCTTC
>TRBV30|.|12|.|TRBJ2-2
CAWRQGAGELFF
TGTGCCTGGAGACAGGGCGCCGGGGAGCTGTTTTTT
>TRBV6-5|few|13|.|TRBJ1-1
CASSYGQLSEAFF
TGTGCCAGCAGTTACGGACAGCTAAGTGAAGCTTTCTTT
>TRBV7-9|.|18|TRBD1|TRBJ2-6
CASSLWRDRLTGANVLTF
TGTGCCAGCAGCTTATGGAGGGACAGGCTGACGGGGGCCAACGTCCTGACTTTC
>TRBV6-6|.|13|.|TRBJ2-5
CASSIQGGETQYF
TGTGCCAGCAGCATACAGGGTGGCGAGACCCAGTACTTC
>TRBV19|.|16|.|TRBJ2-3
CATSGRTVGRTDTQYF
TGTGCCACCTCGGGCCGGACGGTGGGGCGCACAGATACGCAGTATTTT
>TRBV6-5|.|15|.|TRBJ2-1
CASSSQGEDYNEQFF
TGTGCCAGCAGCTCCCAGGGGGAGGACTACAATGAGCAGTTCTTC
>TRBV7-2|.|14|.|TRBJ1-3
CASSLSQSGNTIYF
TGTGCCAGCAGCTTATCACAGTCTGGAAACACCATATATTTT
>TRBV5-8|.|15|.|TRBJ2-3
CASSLGGTSTDTQYF
TGTGCCAGCAGCTTGGGTGGGACTAGCACAGATACGCAGTATTTT
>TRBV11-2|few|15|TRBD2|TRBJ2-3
CASSIGAGWTDTQYF
TGTGCCAGCAGCATAGGAGCGGGATGGACAGATACGCAGTATTTT
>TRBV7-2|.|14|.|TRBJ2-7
CASSYWRGSYEQYF
TGTGCCAGCAGTTATTGGCGAGGATCCTACGAGCAGTACTTC
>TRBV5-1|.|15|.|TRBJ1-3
CASSLGGFSGNTIYF
TGCGCCAGCAGCTTGGGAGGCTTCTCTGGAAACACCATATATTTT
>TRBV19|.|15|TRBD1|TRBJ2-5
CASSNWDRGQETQYF
TGTGCCAGTAGTAACTGGGACAGGGGACAAGAGACCCAGTACTTC
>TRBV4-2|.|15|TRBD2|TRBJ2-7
CASSQKIAGSYEQYF
TGTGCCAGCAGCCAAAAAATAGCGGGCTCCTACGAGCAGTACTTC